These T cell receptor beta chains were read from a single sample in a study of Graves' ophthalmopathy and Graves' hyperthyroidism. In TCRdb, the multiplex PCR reads were re-called with MiXCR into one record per CDR3 protein. The table lists around 1,200,000 distinct CDR3 sequences, 36% of them singletons. The material sequenced was peripheral blood or thyroid tissue (not recorded which). These receptor sequences come from an adult man with Graves' hyperthyroidism. The CDR3 runs from the conserved cysteine through the conserved F or W. A D gene is named only where the DNA matches it firmly. A row's size may be missing; if present it is once, few, many or a size class.

size	length	V	D	J	CDR3	DNA
NA	13	TRBV20-1	TRBD1	TRBJ2-7	CSARQGATDEQYF	TGCAGTGCTAGACAGGGGGCAACAGACGAGCAGTACTTC
many	15	TRBV7-8	TRBD1	TRBJ2-5	CASSFYRQGRETQYF	TGTGCCAGCAGCTTCTACCGACAGGGGCGGGAGACCCAGTACTTC
many	12	TRBV9	NA	TRBJ1-1	CASSASNTEAFF	TGTGCCAGCAGCGCCAGTAACACTGAAGCTTTCTTT
NA	13	TRBV10-3	NA	TRBJ1-6	CAIRDSRNSPLHF	TGTGCCATCAGGGACAGCAGAAATTCACCCCTCCACTTT
many	12	TRBV20-1	NA	TRBJ1-1	CSANDRNTEAFF	TGCAGTGCAAATGACAGGAACACTGAAGCTTTCTTT
many	13	TRBV5-1	NA	TRBJ1-6	CASSPGLNSPLHF	TGCGCCAGCAGCCCGGGTCTCAATTCACCCCTCCACTTT
NA	15	TRBV29-1	NA	TRBJ1-1	CSLLRGATTYTEAFF	TGCAGCTTACTTCGGGGGGCTACCACGTACACTGAAGCTTTCTTT
few	15	TRBV28	NA	TRBJ1-6	CASSPSTGLYSPLHF	TGTGCCAGCAGTCCGAGTACAGGCTTATATTCACCCCTCCACTTT
NA	14	TRBV2	NA	TRBJ2-5	CASSEAERQETQYF	TGTGCCAGCAGTGAAGCGGAACGACAAGAGACCCAGTACTTC
many	15	TRBV29-1	NA	TRBJ2-7	CSVVGSRTSSYEQYF	TGCAGCGTTGTCGGGTCCAGGACCAGCTCCTACGAGCAGTACTTC
many	12	TRBV29-1	TRBD1	TRBJ1-2	CSVGTGSYGYTF	TGCAGCGTTGGGACAGGGAGTTATGGCTACACCTTC
NA	12	TRBV20-1	NA	TRBJ2-7	CSASITGSEQYF	TGCAGTGCTAGTATTACAGGGAGCGAGCAGTACTTC
NA	12	TRBV11-2	NA	TRBJ1-3	CASIEVGGPIYF	TGTGCCAGCATCGAAGTGGGGGGGCCCATATATTTT
many	15	TRBV7-3	NA	TRBJ2-5	CASSLNTGIQETQYF	TGTGCCAGCAGCTTGAATACAGGGATCCAAGAGACCCAGTACTTC
once	17	TRBV11-2	TRBD2	TRBJ2-7	CASSQDSAGGPTNEQYF	TGTGCCAGCAGCCAAGATTCGGCGGGAGGGCCTACTAACGAGCAGTACTTC
once	16	TRBV5-1	TRBD1	TRBJ1-2	CASSLGTGGGWYGYTF	TGCGCCAGCAGCTTGGGGACAGGGGGAGGATGGTATGGCTACACCTTC
many	14	TRBV2	TRBD2	TRBJ2-7	CASSGGGNSYEQYF	TGTGCCAGCAGTGGGGGAGGGAACTCCTACGAGCAGTACTTC